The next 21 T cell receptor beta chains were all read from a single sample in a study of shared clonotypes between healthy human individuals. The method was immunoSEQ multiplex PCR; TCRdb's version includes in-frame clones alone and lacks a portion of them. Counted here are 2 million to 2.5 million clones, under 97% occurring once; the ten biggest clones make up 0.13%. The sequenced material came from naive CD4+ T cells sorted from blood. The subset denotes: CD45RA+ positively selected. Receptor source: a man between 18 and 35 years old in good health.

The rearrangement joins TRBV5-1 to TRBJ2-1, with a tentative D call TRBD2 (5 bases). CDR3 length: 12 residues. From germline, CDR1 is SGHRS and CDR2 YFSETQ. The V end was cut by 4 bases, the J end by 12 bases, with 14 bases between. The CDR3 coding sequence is TGCGCCAGCAGCCCGACCACCCGGGGGCAGTTCTTC. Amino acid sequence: CASSPTTRGQFF.

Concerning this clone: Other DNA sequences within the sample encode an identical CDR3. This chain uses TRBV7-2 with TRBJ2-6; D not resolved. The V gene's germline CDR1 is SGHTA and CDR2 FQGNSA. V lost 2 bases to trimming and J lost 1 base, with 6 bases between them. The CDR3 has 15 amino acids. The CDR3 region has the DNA TGTGCCAGCAGCTTATCGGGTTCTGGGGCCAACGTCCTGACTTTC. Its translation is CASSLSGSGANVLTF.

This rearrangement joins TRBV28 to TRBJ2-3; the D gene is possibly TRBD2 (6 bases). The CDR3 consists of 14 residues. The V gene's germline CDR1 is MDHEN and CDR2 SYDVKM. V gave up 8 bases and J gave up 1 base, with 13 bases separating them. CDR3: CASDIWGGTDTQYF. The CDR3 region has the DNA TGTGCCAGCGATATCTGGGGGGGCACAGATACGCAGTATTTT.

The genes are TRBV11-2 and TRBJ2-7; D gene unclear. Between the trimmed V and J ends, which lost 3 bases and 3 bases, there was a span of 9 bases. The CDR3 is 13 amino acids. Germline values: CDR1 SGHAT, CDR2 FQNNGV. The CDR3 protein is CASSFGPVYEQYF. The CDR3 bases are TGTGCCAGCAGCTTTGGGCCTGTCTACGAGCAGTACTTC.

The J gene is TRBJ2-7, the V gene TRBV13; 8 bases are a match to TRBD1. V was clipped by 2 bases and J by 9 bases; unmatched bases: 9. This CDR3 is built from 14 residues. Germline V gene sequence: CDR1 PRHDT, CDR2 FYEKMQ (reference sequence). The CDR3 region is CASSLRDRNLGQYF. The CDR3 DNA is TGTGCCAGCAGCTTACGGGACAGGAATCTAGGGCAGTACTTC. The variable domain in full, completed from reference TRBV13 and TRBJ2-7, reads AAGVIQSPRHLIKEKRETATLKCYPIPRHDTVYWYQQGPGQDPQFLISFYEKMQSDKGSIPDRFSAQQFSDYHSELNMSSLELGDSALYFCASSLRDRNLGQYFGPGTRLTVT.

CDR3 sequence (DNA): TGTGCCAGCAGTAGGGCCTACAATGAGCAGTTCTTC. It translates to CASSRAYNEQFF. This sequence joins TRBV7-2 and TRBJ2-1; D unresolved. CDR1 is SGHTA, CDR2 FQGNSA, per germline. Deletions cut 6 bases from V and 2 bases from J, with 5 bases between. This CDR3 has 12 residues.

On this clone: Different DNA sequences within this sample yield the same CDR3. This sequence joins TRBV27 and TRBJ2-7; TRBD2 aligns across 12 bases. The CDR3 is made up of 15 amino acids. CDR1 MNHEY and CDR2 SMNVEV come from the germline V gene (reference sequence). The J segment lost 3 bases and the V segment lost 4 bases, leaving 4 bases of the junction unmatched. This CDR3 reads CASSSPGLAGYEQYF. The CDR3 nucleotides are TGTGCCAGCAGTTCGCCGGGACTAGCGGGCTACGAGCAGTACTTC.

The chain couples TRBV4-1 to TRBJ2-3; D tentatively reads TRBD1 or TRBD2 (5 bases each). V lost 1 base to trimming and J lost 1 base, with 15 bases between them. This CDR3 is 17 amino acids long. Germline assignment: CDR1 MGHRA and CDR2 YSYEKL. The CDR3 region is CASSQGSGPAGTDTQYF. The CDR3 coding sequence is TGCGCCAGCAGCCAAGGCTCGGGACCAGCGGGCACAGATACGCAGTATTTT.

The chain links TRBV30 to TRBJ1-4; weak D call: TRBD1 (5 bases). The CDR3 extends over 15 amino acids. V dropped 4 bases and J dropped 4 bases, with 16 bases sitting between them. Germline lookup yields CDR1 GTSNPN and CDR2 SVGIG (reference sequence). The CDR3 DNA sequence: TGTGCCTGGACTCCTTTGGGGGGATTTAATGAAAAACTGTTTTTT. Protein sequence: CAWTPLGGFNEKLFF.

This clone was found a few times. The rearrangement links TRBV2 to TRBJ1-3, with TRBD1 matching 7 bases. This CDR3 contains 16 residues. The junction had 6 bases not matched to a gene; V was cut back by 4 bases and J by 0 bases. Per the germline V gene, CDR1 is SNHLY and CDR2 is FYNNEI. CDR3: CASSGRDSNSGNTIYF. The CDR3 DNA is TGTGCCAGCAGTGGGCGGGACAGCAACTCTGGAAACACCATATATTTT.

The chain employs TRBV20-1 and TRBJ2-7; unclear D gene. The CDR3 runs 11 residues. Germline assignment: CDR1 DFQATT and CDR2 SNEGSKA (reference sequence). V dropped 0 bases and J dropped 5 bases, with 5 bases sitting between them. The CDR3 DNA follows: TGCAGTGCTAGAGATTGGGACGAGCAGTACTTC. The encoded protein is CSARDWDEQYF.

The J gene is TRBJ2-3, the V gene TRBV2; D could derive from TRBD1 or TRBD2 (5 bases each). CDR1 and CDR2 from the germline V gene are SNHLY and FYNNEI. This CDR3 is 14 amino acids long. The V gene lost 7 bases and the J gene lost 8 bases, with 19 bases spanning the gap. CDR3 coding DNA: TGTGCCAGCATGGGCGAAACGGGACGAGTTACGCAGTATTTT. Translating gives CASMGETGRVTQYF.

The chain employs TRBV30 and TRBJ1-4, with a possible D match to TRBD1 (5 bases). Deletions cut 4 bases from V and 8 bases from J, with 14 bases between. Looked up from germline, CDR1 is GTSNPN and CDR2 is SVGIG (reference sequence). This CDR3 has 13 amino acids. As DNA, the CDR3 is TGTGCCTGGACAGCGGGCCGGGGCGAAAAACTGTTTTTT. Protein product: CAWTAGRGEKLFF.

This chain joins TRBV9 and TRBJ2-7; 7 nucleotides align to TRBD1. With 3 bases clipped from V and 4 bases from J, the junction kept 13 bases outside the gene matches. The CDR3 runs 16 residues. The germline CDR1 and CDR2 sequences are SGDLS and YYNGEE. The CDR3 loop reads CASSALDRVDGYEQYF. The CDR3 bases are TGTGCCAGCAGCGCATTAGACAGGGTCGATGGTTACGAGCAGTACTTC.

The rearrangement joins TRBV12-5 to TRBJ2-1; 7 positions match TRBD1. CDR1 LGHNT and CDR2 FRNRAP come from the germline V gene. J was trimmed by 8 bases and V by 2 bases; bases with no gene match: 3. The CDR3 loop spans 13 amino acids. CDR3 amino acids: CASGLPTGYEQFF. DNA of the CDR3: TGTGCTAGTGGTTTGCCGACAGGGTATGAGCAGTTCTTC. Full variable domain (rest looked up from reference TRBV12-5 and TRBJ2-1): DARVTQTPRHKVTEMGQEVTMRCQPILGHNTVFWYRQTMMQGLELLAYFRNRAPLDDSGMPKDRFSAEMPDATLATLKIQPSEPRDSAVYFCASGLPTGYEQFFGPGTRLTVL.

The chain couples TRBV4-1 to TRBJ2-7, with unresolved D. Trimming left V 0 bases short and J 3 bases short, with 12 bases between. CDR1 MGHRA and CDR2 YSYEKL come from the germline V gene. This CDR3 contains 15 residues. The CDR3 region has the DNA TGCGCCAGCAGCCAAGATTATGGGCAGTTCTACGAGCAGTACTTC. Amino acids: CASSQDYGQFYEQYF.

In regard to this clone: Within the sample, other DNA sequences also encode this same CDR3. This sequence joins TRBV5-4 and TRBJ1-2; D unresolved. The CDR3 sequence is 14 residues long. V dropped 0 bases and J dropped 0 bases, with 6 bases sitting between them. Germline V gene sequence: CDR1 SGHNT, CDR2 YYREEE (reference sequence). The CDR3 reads CASSLGSANYGYTF. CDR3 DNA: TGTGCCAGCAGCTTGGGATCAGCTAACTATGGCTACACCTTC. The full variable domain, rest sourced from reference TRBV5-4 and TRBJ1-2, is ETGVTQSPTHLIKTRGQQVTLRCSSQSGHNTVSWYQQALGQGPQFIFQYYREEENGRGNFPPRFSGLQFPNYSSELNVNALELDDSALYLCASSLGSANYGYTFGSGTRLTVV.

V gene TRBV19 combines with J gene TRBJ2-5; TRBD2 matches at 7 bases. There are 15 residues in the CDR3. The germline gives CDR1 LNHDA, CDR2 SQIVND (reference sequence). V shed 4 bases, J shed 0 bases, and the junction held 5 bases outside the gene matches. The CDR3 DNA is TGTGCCAGTAGTACGGGAGGCCTGTACCAAGAGACCCAGTACTTC. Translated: CASSTGGLYQETQYF.

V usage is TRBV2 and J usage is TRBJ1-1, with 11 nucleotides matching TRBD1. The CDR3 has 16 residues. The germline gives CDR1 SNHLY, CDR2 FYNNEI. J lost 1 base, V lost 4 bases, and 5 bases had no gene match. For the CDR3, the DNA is TGTGCCAGCAGTGCTCGGACAGGGGGCGGGAACACTGAAGCTTTCTTT. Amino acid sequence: CASSARTGGGNTEAFF.

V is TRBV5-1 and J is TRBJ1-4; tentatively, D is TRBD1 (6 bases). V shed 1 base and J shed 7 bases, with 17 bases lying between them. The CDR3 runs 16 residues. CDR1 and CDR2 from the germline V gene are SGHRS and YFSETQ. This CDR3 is CASSLTGQIGSEKLFF. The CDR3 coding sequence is TGCGCCAGCAGCTTGACCGGACAGATTGGAAGTGAAAAACTGTTTTTT.

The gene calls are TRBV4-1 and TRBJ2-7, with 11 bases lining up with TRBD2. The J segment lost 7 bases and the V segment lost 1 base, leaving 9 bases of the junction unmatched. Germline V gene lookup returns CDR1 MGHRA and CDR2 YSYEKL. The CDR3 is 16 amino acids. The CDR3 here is CASSQGELAGASEQYF. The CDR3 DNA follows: TGCGCCAGCAGCCAAGGGGAACTAGCGGGAGCGAGTGAGCAGTACTTC.